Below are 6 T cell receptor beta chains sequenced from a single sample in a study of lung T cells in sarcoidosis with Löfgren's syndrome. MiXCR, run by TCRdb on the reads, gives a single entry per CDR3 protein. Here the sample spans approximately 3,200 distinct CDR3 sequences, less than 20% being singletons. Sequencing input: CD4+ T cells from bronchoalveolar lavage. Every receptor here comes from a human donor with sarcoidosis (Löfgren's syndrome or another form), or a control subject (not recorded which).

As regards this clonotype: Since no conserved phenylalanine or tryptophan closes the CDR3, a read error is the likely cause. The CDR3 reads CASSLVSRGPGYGYTL. DNA of the CDR3: TGTGCCAGCAGCTTAGTGAGCAGGGGGCCTGGGTATGGCTACACCCTC. V is TRBV7-8 and J is TRBJ1-2; the match to TRBD1 covers 8 bases. CDR3 length equals 16 residues. The V gene's germline CDR1 is SGHVS and CDR2 FQNEAQ. The V gene end was trimmed by 1 base and the J gene end by 5 bases; junction bases not matched to a gene: 9.

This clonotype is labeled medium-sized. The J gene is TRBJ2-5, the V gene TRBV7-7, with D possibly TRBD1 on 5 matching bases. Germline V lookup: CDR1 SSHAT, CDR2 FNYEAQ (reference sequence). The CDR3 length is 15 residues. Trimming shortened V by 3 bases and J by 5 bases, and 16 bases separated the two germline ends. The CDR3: CASSFGHDRKETQYF. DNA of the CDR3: TGTGCCAGCAGCTTCGGACATGACAGAAAGGAGACCCAGTACTTC.

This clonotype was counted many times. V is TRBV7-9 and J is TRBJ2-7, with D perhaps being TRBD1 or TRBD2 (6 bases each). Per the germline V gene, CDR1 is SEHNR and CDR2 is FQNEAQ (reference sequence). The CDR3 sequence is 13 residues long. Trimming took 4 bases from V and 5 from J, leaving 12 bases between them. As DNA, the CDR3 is TGTGCCAGCAGCTGGTGGGGGGCCCACGAGCAGTACTTC. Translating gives CASSWWGAHEQYF.

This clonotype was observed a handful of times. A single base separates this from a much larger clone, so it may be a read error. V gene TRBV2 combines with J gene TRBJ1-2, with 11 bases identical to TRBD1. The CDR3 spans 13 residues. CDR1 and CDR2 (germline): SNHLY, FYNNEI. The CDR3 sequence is CAGRGTGGYGYTF. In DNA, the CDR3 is TGTGCCGGCAGAGGGACAGGGGGCTATGGCTACACCTTC. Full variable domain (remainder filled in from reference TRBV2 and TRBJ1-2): EPEVTQTPSHQVTQMGQEVILRCVPISNHLYFYWYRQILGQKVEFLVSFYNNEISEKSEIFDDQFSVERPDGSNFTLKIRSTKLEDSAMYFCAGRGTGGYGYTFGSGTRLTVV.

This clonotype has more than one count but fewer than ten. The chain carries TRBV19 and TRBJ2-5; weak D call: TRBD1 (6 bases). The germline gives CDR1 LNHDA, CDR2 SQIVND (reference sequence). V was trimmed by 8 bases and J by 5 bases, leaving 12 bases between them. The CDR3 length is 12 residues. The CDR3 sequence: CASQTRGETQYF. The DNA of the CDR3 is TGTGCCAGTCAGACCAGGGGTGAGACCCAGTACTTC.

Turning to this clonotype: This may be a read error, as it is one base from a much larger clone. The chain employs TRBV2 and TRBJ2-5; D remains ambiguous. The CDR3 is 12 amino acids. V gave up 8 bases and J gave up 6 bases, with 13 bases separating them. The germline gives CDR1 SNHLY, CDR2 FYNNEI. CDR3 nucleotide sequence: TGTGCCAGCGCTCGAGACGGCAAGACCCAGTACTTC. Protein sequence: CASARDGKTQYF.